The source of this TCR beta chain is a study of cytomegalovirus exposure and HLA in healthy donors. In the PCR, 60 Vbeta and 13 Jbeta primers were used. The protocol was immunoSEQ multiplex PCR, while the TCRdb copy is restricted to in-frame clones and leaves out a portion. The sample consists of about 68,000 clones, roughly four fifths of them appearing once. This CDR3 region has 14 residues. With 4 bases removed from V and 4 bases from J, the gap between germline ends came to 14 bases. Per germline, CDR1 SGDLS and CDR2 YYNGEE. Sequencing input: PBMCs. V is TRBV9 and J is TRBJ2-5; D is possibly TRBD2 (5 bases). The clonotype was recovered from a human donor in good health. The CDR3, as DNA: TGTGCCAGCAGCCAAAGCCCGGGGTCAGAGACCCAGTACTTC. It codes for CASSQSPGSETQYF. Complete variable domain (other parts from reference TRBV9 and TRBJ2-5): DSGVTQTPKHLITATGQRVTLRCSPRSGDLSVYWYQQSLDQGLQFLIQYYNGEERAKGNILERFSAQQFPDLHSELNLSSLELGDSALYFCASSQSPGSETQYFGPGTRLLVL.